One and the same sample provided the 17 T cell receptor beta chains below, sequenced in a study of cytomegalovirus exposure and HLA in healthy donors. PCR used 60 Vbeta primers and 13 Jbeta primers. Generated by immunoSEQ multiplex PCR, the TCRdb table keeps only in-frame clones and is missing some. This table holds over 100,000 clones. Specimen: PBMCs. These receptors were taken from a middle-aged man in good health and CMV-seropositive.

CDR3 sequence reads: CASSQGPGVNNEQFF. The CDR3 nucleotides read TGTGCCAGCAGCCAGGGCCCCGGAGTCAACAATGAGCAGTTCTTC. The V call is TRBV7-9, the J call TRBJ2-1, with a weak D call TRBD1 (5 bases). The CDR3 runs 15 residues. Germline values: CDR1 SEHNR, CDR2 FQNEAQ (reference sequence). Trimming removed 5 bases at V and 5 bases at J, with 16 bases between.

This chain links TRBV2 with TRBJ2-3; D is perhaps TRBD2 (6 bases). Germline CDR1 is SNHLY and CDR2 is FYNNEI. The CDR3 runs 13 residues. The V and J ends lost 8 bases and 3 bases respectively, with 12 bases between them. CDR3 sequence reads: CASFMAGTDTQYF. The DNA of the CDR3 is TGTGCCAGCTTCATGGCGGGAACAGATACGCAGTATTTT. Based on the CDR3 plus reference TRBV2 and TRBJ2-3, the full variable domain is EPEVTQTPSHQVTQMGQEVILRCVPISNHLYFYWYRQILGQKVEFLVSFYNNEISEKSEIFDDQFSVERPDGSNFTLKIRSTKLEDSAMYFCASFMAGTDTQYFGPGTRLTVL.

V is TRBV9 and J is TRBJ1-3; unclear D gene. Germline CDR1 reads SGDLS; CDR2 reads YYNGEE. CDR3 length: 14 residues. Trimming cost V 1 base and J 8 bases, with 13 bases left between them. The CDR3 DNA reads TGTGCCAGCAGCGTAAGAGGGCGGGGTGACACCATATATTTT. Its translation is CASSVRGRGDTIYF.

This chain links TRBV4-2 with TRBJ1-3; D unresolved. CDR3 length: 15 amino acids. Trimming cost V 2 bases and J 2 bases, with 10 bases left between them. Germline V gene data show CDR1 as LGHNA and CDR2 as YNFKEQ. CDR3 region: CASSQPGSAGNTIYF. CDR3 nucleotides: TGTGCCAGCAGCCAACCGGGTAGCGCTGGAAACACCATATATTTT.

This chain uses TRBV19 with TRBJ2-1; TRBD2 might be the D (5 bases). This CDR3 comprises 14 residues. Germline lookup yields CDR1 LNHDA and CDR2 SQIVND (reference sequence). CDR3 bases: TGTGCTGTAAAGACACTAGGCTCCTACAATGAGCAGTTCTTC. This codes for CAVKTLGSYNEQFF.

The chain has TRBV15 and TRBJ1-5, with D perhaps matching TRBD1 (5 bases). The CDR3 covers 16 residues. V was cut by 0 bases and J by 1 base, with 10 bases left in between. The germline CDR1 and CDR2 sequences are LNHNV and YYDKDF (reference sequence). CDR3 bases: TGTGCCACCAGCAGAGATCGACAGCTAAGCAATCAGCCCCAGCATTTT. Its translation: CATSRDRQLSNQPQHF.

The chain couples TRBV4-1 to TRBJ2-7, with a weak D call TRBD1 (6 bases). Germline CDR1 MGHRA, CDR2 YSYEKL. CDR3 size: 12 residues. The V gene lost 2 bases and the J gene lost 5 bases, with 7 bases spanning the gap. DNA of the CDR3: TGCGCCAGCAGCCAAACAGGGAACGAGCAGTACTTC. This gives the protein CASSQTGNEQYF.

Concerning this clone: The DNA is omitted, as the CDR3 cannot be located on it reliably, and the CDR3 follows TCRdb's listing. V is TRBV12-2 and J is TRBJ1-1; the table's D call, TRBD1, has no DNA check behind it. TRBV12-2 is a documented pseudogene. The CDR3 is 15 residues long, ends included. The CDR3: CASRFGQGAPAEAFF.

The genes are TRBV5-1 and TRBJ2-1; 10 bases are a match to TRBD2. The CDR3 consists of 15 residues. The J segment lost 5 bases and the V segment lost 7 bases, leaving 9 bases of the junction unmatched. Germline lookup yields CDR1 SGHRS and CDR2 YFSETQ. Here the CDR3 reads CASRGTSGENNEQFF. CDR3 DNA sequence: TGCGCCAGCCGCGGCACTAGCGGGGAAAACAATGAGCAGTTCTTC.

The gene calls are TRBV11-2 and TRBJ1-5; D remains ambiguous. V was cut by 0 bases and J by 5 bases, with 8 bases left in between. The CDR3 covers 14 residues. Germline CDR1 reads SGHAT; CDR2 reads FQNNGV. The CDR3 sequence is CASSLEGRYQPQHF. As DNA, the CDR3 is TGTGCCAGCAGCTTAGAGGGCCGTTATCAGCCCCAGCATTTT.

The rearrangement joins TRBV7-2 to TRBJ2-7, with a possible D match to TRBD1 (5 bases). The CDR3 is made up of 16 amino acids. Per the germline V gene, CDR1 is SGHTA and CDR2 is FQGNSA. V was shortened by 7 bases and J by 2 bases, with 21 bases between the two germline ends. CDR3 nucleotide sequence: TGTGCCAGCAAGCTTAGGTTTGACAGCCTCACCTACGAGCAGTACTTC. Its translation: CASKLRFDSLTYEQYF. Variable domain in full (rest from reference TRBV7-2 and TRBJ2-7): GAGVSQSPSNKVTEKGKDVELRCDPISGHTALYWYRQSLGQGLEFLIYFQGNSAPDKSGLPSDRFSAERTGGSVSTLTIQRTQQEDSAVYLCASKLRFDSLTYEQYFGPGTRLTVT.

The rearrangement links TRBV28 to TRBJ2-2, with D perhaps matching TRBD1 (5 bases). The V end was cut by 5 bases, the J end by 5 bases, with 15 bases between. This CDR3 has 15 amino acids. Germline V gene lookup returns CDR1 MDHEN and CDR2 SYDVKM. DNA for the CDR3: TGTGCCAGCAGTCCCCCCAGGGCGAGAACCGGGGAGCTGTTTTTT. It encodes CASSPPRARTGELFF. The full variable domain, with the rest looked up from reference TRBV28 and TRBJ2-2, is DVKVTQSSRYLVKRTGEKVFLECVQDMDHENMFWYRQDPGLGLRLIYFSYDVKMKEKGDIPEGYSVSREKKERFSLILESASTNQTSMYLCASSPPRARTGELFFGEGSRLTVL.

The J gene is TRBJ2-4, the V gene TRBV9, with no clear D. With 1 base removed from V and 1 base from J, the gap between germline ends came to 6 bases. CDR3 size: 14 residues. Germline CDR1 reads SGDLS; CDR2 reads YYNGEE. The CDR3 loop is CASSVSAAKNIQYF. The CDR3 bases are TGTGCCAGCAGCGTATCTGCGGCCAAAAACATTCAGTACTTC.

The V call is TRBV9, the J call TRBJ2-1; 10 nucleotides align to TRBD1. Germline V gene data show CDR1 as SGDLS and CDR2 as YYNGEE. The length of the CDR3 is 16 residues. V trimming: 3 bases; J trimming: 1 base; junction bases outside the gene matches: 4. The DNA for the CDR3 is TGTGCCAGCAGCGAAGGGGACAGGGGTTCCTACAATGAGCAGTTCTTC. As protein: CASSEGDRGSYNEQFF. The whole variable domain, filled in from reference TRBV9 and TRBJ2-1, reads DSGVTQTPKHLITATGQRVTLRCSPRSGDLSVYWYQQSLDQGLQFLIQYYNGEERAKGNILERFSAQQFPDLHSELNLSSLELGDSALYFCASSEGDRGSYNEQFFGPGTRLTVL.

This chain uses TRBV28 with TRBJ2-7; 12 nucleotides align to TRBD1. Germline lookup yields CDR1 MDHEN and CDR2 SYDVKM. V shed 5 bases, J shed 5 bases, and the junction held 7 bases outside the gene matches. CDR3 length: 15 residues. CDR3 region: CASSPGTGGINEQYF. CDR3 nucleotide sequence: TGTGCCAGCAGTCCTGGGACAGGGGGCATTAACGAGCAGTACTTC.

The J gene is TRBJ2-2, the V gene TRBV7-9; tentative D call: TRBD2 (6 bases). Trimming pared 1 base from V and 0 bases from J, leaving 12 bases between. This CDR3 has 17 amino acids. Germline V gene lookup returns CDR1 SEHNR and CDR2 FQNEAQ (reference sequence). The DNA for the CDR3 is TGTGCCAGCAGCTTAGTCGGGGGATGGGCGAACACCGGGGAGCTGTTTTTT. It yields the protein CASSLVGGWANTGELFF.

In DNA form, the CDR3 reads TGCGCCAGCTCTGACGAAGACAGGGAAACCTACGAGCAGTACTTC. This gives the protein CASSDEDRETYEQYF. The chain has TRBV5-1 and TRBJ2-7; 7 bases are shared with TRBD1. There are 15 residues in the CDR3. With 7 bases clipped from V and 2 bases from J, the junction kept 12 bases outside the gene matches. Germline CDR1 and CDR2: SGHRS and YFSETQ.